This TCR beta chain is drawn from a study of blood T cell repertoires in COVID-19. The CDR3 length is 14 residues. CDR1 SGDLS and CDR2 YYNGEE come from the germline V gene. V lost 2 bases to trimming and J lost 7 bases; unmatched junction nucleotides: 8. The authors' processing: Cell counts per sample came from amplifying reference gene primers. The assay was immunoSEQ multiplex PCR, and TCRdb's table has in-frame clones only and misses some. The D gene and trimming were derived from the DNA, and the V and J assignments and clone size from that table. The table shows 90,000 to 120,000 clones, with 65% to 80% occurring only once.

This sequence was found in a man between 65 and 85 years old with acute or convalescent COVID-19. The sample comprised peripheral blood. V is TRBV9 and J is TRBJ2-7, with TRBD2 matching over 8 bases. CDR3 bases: TGTGCCAGCAGCGTCAATAGCGGGGCGAGGGAGCAGTACTTC. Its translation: CASSVNSGAREQYF.